This T cell receptor (beta chain) was found in a study of T-cell reconstitution after alpha-beta-depleted transplantation in children. General observations from the study: Alpha-beta T cells about two months after transplant reportedly derived from several hundred expanded graft clones. Some patients' high day-60 TCRbeta diversity was traced to surviving recipient T cells and thymic progenitors.

The CDR3 is made up of 15 amino acids. The germline V and J ends were trimmed by 5 bases and 4 bases, with 18 bases remaining between them. Germline V gene data show CDR1 as SSHAT and CDR2 as FNYEAQ (reference sequence). Construction of the TCRbeta library involved unique molecular identifiers. TCRdb reprocessed the PCR reads via MiXCR and lists one record per CDR3 protein. The table records around 90,000 distinct CDR3 sequences, around a sixth of them present only once. Of note for this clonotype: As yet, its antigen is unknown.

The source material was PBMCs, mostly from graft donor cells, sampled 180 days after TCRalphabeta/CD19-depleted stem cell transplant. This sequence was found in a male patient aged 2-15 years who had a stem cell transplant for acute lymphoblastic leukemia, so the T cells may come from the graft donor. The rearrangement links TRBV7-7 to TRBJ2-7; D tentatively reads TRBD1 or TRBD2 (5 bases each). The chain's CDR3 is CASSPGAGARYEQYF. The CDR3 coding sequence is TGTGCCAGCAGCCCCGGTGCCGGGGCTAGGTACGAGCAGTACTTC.